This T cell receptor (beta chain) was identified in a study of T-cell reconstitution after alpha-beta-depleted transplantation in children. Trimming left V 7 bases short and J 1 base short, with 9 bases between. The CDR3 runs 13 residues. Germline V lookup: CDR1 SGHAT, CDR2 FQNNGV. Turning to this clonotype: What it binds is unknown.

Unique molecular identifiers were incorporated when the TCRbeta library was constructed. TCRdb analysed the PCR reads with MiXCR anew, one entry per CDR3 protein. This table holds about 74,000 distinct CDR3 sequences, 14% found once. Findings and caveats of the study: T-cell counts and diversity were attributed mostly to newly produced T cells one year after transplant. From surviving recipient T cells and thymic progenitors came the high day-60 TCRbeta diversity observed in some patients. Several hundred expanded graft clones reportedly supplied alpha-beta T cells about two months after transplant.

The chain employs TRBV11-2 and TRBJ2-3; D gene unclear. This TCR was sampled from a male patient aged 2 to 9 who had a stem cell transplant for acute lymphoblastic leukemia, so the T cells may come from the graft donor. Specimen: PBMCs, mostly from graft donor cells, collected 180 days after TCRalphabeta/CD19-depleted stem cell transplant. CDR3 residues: CASTTRGTDTQYF. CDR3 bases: TGTGCCAGCACCACTCGGGGCACAGATACGCAGTATTTT. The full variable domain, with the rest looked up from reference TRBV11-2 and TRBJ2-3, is EAGVAQSPRYKIIEKRQSVAFWCNPISGHATLYWYQQILGQGPKLLIQFQNNGVVDDSQLPKDRFSAERLKGVDSTLKIQPAKLEDSAVYLCASTTRGTDTQYFGPGTRLTVL.